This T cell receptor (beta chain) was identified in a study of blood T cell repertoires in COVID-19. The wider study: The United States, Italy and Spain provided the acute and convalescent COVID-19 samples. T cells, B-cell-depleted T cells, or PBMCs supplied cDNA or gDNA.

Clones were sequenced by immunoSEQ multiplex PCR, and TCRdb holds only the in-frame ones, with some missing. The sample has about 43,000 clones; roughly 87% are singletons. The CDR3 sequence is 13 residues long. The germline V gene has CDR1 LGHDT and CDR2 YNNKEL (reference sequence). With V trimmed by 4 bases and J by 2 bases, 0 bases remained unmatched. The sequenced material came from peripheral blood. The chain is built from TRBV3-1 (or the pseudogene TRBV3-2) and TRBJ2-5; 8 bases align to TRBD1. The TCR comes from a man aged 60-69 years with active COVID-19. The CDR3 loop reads CASSRQGQETQYF. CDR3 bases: TGTGCCAGCAGCCGACAGGGGCAAGAGACCCAGTACTTC.